This TCR beta chain was identified during a study of T-cell reconstitution after alpha-beta-depleted transplantation in children. Preparation of the TCRbeta library used unique molecular identifiers. TCRdb redid the calling of the PCR reads with MiXCR, one entry per CDR3 protein. The sample comprises approximately 350,000 distinct CDR3 sequences, 13% of which are singletons, and around 4.5% rests with the top ten. The V gene lost 7 bases and the J gene lost 7 bases, with 5 bases spanning the gap. CDR3 length equals 10 residues. Germline V CDR1 and CDR2: SGHTA, FQGNSA. In its sample, this clonotype was seen a few times.

This receptor was taken from a human donor who donated a stem cell graft to a child with Fanconi anemia. This sample comprised PBMCs, obtained from the stem cell graft. The rearrangement uses TRBV7-2 and TRBJ2-1; D remains ambiguous. The CDR3 protein is CASMGNEQFF. The CDR3 DNA is TGTGCCAGCATGGGGAATGAGCAGTTCTTC.